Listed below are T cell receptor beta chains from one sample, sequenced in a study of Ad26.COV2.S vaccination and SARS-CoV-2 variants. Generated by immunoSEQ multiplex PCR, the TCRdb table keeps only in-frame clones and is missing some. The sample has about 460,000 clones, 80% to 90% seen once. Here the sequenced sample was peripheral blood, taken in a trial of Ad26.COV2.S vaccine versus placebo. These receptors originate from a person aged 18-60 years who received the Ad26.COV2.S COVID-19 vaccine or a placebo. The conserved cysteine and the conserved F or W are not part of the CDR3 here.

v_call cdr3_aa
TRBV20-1 SARRGEAF
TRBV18 ASSPVVEMNTEAF
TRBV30 AWSVGSDTQY
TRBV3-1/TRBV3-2 ASSQRDRGYNEQF
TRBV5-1 ASRQSTSSYEQY
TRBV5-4 ASSLGGRSTNTEAF
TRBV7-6 ASSLGHPRGLPGVGETQY
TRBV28 ASSAGTGTYEQY
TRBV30 AWASQGHQPQH
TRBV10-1 ASSGLSGPSSYNEQF
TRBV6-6 ASTQQVGVLEAF
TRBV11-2 ASSPMVGRTSAF
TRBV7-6 ASSKGLAYNEQF
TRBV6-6 ASRPTSPGANVLT
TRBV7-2 ASSPGTGGPTGELF
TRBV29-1 SVDWDTSGETQY
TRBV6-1 ASSPSGQGYEQY
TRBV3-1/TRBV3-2 ASSQDTGGHNEQF
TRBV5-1 ASSLDRWREQY
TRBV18 ASSPPGRRMNTEAF
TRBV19 ASSIDPGGPHTGELF
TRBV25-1 ASRRDHYEQY
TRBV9 ASSATGAGNTIY
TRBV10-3 AISAGPSSYNSPLH
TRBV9 ASSVGRQGGETQY
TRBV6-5 ASSYHLPVGYYEQY
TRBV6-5 ASSYSGTGGAQPQH
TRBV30 AWINQGVPYGYT
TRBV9 ASVGQNGELF
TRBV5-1 ASSLGQGGQPQH